The 7 T cell receptor beta chains presented below share a single source sample, sequenced in a study of T cell responses to AZD1222 COVID-19 vaccine (dated by TCRdb to about 2021). What this sample's time point label stands for: about 28 days (+/-7) after the second vaccine dose. Library creation used the immunoSEQ multiplex PCR assay. Imported from immuneACCESS, the table was reduced by TCRdb to in-frame sequences with V and J called. These copies leave out some clones; in studies compared against another copy, an unresolved V gene accounts for under half, and the cause of the remainder is not known. This sample has roughly 60,000 clones in its table, and approximately 80% of those were observed once. The ten largest clones represent roughly 4% of the sample. Specimen: peripheral blood, collected 28 days after the second AZD1222 dose. These receptors all come from an adult who received the AZD1222 COVID-19 vaccine.

DNA of the CDR3: TGTGCCAGTAGTACCAGAGCGAGGGGTACTGAAGCTTTCTTT. Translating gives CASSTRARGTEAFF. The V call is TRBV19, the J call TRBJ1-1; tentatively, D is TRBD1 (5 bases). CDR3 length: 14 residues. Germline CDR1 LNHDA, CDR2 SQIVND (reference sequence). Trimming pared 4 bases from V and 5 bases from J, leaving 14 bases between.

This chain uses TRBV2 with TRBJ2-2; tentatively, D is TRBD1 (5 bases). CDR1 and CDR2 from the germline V gene are SNHLY and FYNNEI. The CDR3 totals 13 residues. Trimming cost V 6 bases and J 3 bases, with 8 bases left between them. Written as DNA, the CDR3 is TGTGCCAGCAGGGGGCAGGACACCGGGGAGCTGTTTTTT. This translates into CASRGQDTGELFF.

The genes are TRBV3-1 (or the pseudogene TRBV3-2) and TRBJ2-1; 9 bases agree with TRBD1. Germline V gene lookup returns CDR1 LGHDT and CDR2 YNNKEL (reference sequence). The trim removed 10 bases at V and 8 bases at J, leaving 18 bases unmatched. The CDR3 sequence is 16 residues long. Here the CDR3 DNA reads TGTGCCACCAATATGGCGACGGGGACAGGGAACCATGAGCAGTTCTTC. Translated, it gives CATNMATGTGNHEQFF.

A few counts support this clone. V gene TRBV4-2 combines with J gene TRBJ2-1; TRBD1 is a possible D gene (5 bases). Germline V gives CDR1 LGHNA, CDR2 YNFKEQ. V lost 5 bases and J lost 5, with 28 bases in between. CDR3 length equals 19 residues. The DNA of the CDR3 is TGTGCCAGCAGCTATAAGGGTGGGGCGCGGAGACCAGTTCACAATGAGCAGTTCTTC. It is translated as CASSYKGGARRPVHNEQFF.

The chain is built from TRBV7-2 and TRBJ1-5, with D possibly being TRBD1 (5 bases). CDR3 size: 15 residues. Germline lookup yields CDR1 SGHTA and CDR2 FQGNSA. V was shortened by 2 bases and J by 0 bases, with 8 bases between the two germline ends. CDR3 DNA: TGTGCCAGCAGCTTATCAGGGATTAGCAATCAGCCCCAGCATTTT. It specifies CASSLSGISNQPQHF. The full variable domain, in which reference TRBV7-2 and TRBJ1-5 provide the parts outside the CDR3, is GAGVSQSPSNKVTEKGKDVELRCDPISGHTALYWYRQSLGQGLEFLIYFQGNSAPDKSGLPSDRFSAERTGGSVSTLTIQRTQQEDSAVYLCASSLSGISNQPQHFGDGTRLSIL.

The rearrangement joins TRBV28 to TRBJ2-3; D is unclear. Trimming stripped 1 base from V and 5 bases from J, with 4 bases between. The CDR3 consists of 12 residues. From germline, CDR1 is MDHEN and CDR2 SYDVKM. The CDR3: CASSLLGDTQYF. Written as DNA, the CDR3 is TGTGCCAGCAGTTTATTGGGAGATACGCAGTATTTT.

V gene TRBV13 combines with J gene TRBJ2-3, with 7 bases identical to TRBD2. Trimming removed 4 bases from V and 2 bases from J; junction bases left unmatched: 12. This CDR3 is built from 17 residues. Germline V lookup: CDR1 PRHDT, CDR2 FYEKMQ (reference sequence). DNA of the CDR3: TGTGCCAGCAGCTCATGGCCCGGCGGGGGAAACACAGATACGCAGTATTTT. Its translation is CASSSWPGGGNTDTQYF.